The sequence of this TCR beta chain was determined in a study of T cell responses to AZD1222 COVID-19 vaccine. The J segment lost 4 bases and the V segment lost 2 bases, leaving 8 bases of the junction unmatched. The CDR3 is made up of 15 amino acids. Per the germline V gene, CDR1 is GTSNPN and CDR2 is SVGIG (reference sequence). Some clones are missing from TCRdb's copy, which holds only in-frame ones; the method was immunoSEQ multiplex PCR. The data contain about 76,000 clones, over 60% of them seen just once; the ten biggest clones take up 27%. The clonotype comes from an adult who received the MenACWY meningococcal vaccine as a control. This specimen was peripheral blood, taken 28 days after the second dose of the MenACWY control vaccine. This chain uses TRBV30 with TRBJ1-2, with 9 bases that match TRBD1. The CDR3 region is CAWSPRQGVPYGYTF. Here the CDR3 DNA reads TGTGCCTGGAGTCCTCGACAGGGGGTCCCCTATGGCTACACCTTC.